This paragraph covers one T cell receptor beta chain sequence. Trimming shortened V by 5 bases and J by 1 base, and 12 bases separated the two germline ends. This CDR3 region has 15 residues. The germline V gene encodes CDR1 LNHDA and CDR2 SQIVND (reference sequence). Residents of about 25 US areas, aged about 18 to 89 years, made up the participants. Clinical histories supplied by participants themselves formed the basis of cohort assignment. This sample was taken from a study of blood T cell repertoires in COVID-19. Authors' analysis steps: Amplification of reference gene primers provided the estimated nucleated cell counts. Profiling relied on immunoSEQ multiplex PCR, and the TCRdb table lists in-frame clones only, not all of them. Clone size and the V and J calls come from that table; the DNA yielded D and trimming. In the table there are about 220,000 clones, approximately 88% of which are singletons.

Sequences were obtained from PBMCs or T cells enriched from blood (not recorded which). The TCR sequence derives from a woman in her thirties or forties with acute COVID-19. The J gene is TRBJ1-5, the V gene TRBV19, with D unresolved. Written as DNA, the CDR3 is TGTGCCAGTAGTGTAAGCCCTAACAGCAATCAGCCCCAGCATTTT. Translated: CASSVSPNSNQPQHF.